The 27 T cell receptor beta chains below were found in one sample sequenced in a study of cytomegalovirus exposure and HLA in healthy donors. Vbeta (60) and Jbeta (13) primers were used in the PCR. Clones were read by immunoSEQ multiplex PCR, and TCRdb kept only the in-frame ones, dropping some. The sample holds roughly 140,000 clones. The source material was PBMCs. The source is a male donor in good health and CMV-seronegative.

This sequence joins TRBV5-1 and TRBJ1-5; D may be TRBD1 (6 bases). In germline, CDR1 is SGHRS, CDR2 YFSETQ. The CDR3 covers 15 residues. Trimming took off 0 bases at V and 4 bases at J, with 11 bases between the two ends. The CDR3 sequence is CASSLEGHHNQPQHF. The CDR3 bases are TGCGCCAGCAGCTTGGAGGGACACCATAATCAGCCCCAGCATTTT.

J is TRBJ2-1 and V is TRBV15; unclear D gene. CDR1 and CDR2 from the germline V gene are LNHNV and YYDKDF (reference sequence). The V end lost 1 base, the J end lost 1 base, and 11 bases lay between the germline ends. This CDR3 spans 16 amino acids. CDR3 in DNA: TGTGCCACCAGCAGAGGAACAGACCTTTCCTACAATGAGCAGTTCTTC. It specifies CATSRGTDLSYNEQFF.

The J gene is TRBJ2-1, the V gene TRBV18, with 11 bases fitting TRBD2. CDR3 length equals 16 residues. The germline V gene encodes CDR1 KGHSH and CDR2 LQKENI. With V trimmed by 3 bases and J by 9 bases, 10 bases remained unmatched. In nucleotides, the CDR3 is TGTGCCAGCTCACCCCCCCCCGGGACTAGCGGCGTTGAGCAGTTCTTC. Its translation is CASSPPPGTSGVEQFF. The complete variable domain, with remaining parts taken from reference TRBV18 and TRBJ2-1, reads NAGVMQNPRHLVRRRGQEARLRCSPMKGHSHVYWYRQLPEEGLKFMVYLQKENIIDESGMPKERFSAEFPKEGPSILRIQQVVRGDSAAYFCASSPPPGTSGVEQFFGPGTRLTVL.

J is TRBJ2-2 and V is TRBV2, with D tentatively TRBD1 (6 bases). The CDR3 has 15 residues. Trimming removed 6 bases from V and 3 bases from J, with 14 bases in between. Germline assignment: CDR1 SNHLY and CDR2 FYNNEI. As DNA, the CDR3 is TGTGCCAGCAGAGGCCTCCAGGGGTACACCGGGGAGCTGTTTTTT. It specifies CASRGLQGYTGELFF.

This chain joins TRBV7-2 and TRBJ2-3; tentative D call: TRBD1 (6 bases). The germline CDR1 and CDR2 sequences are SGHTA and FQGNSA. Deletions cut 3 bases from V and 2 bases from J, with 9 bases between. The CDR3 is 14 residues long. For the CDR3, the DNA is TGTGCCAGCAGCTTCAACAGGGCCACAGATACGCAGTATTTT. It is translated as CASSFNRATDTQYF.

This CDR3 reads CASSVGGSLGQPQHF. The CDR3 bases are TGTGCCAGCAGCGTAGGAGGGAGTTTAGGTCAGCCCCAGCATTTT. V usage is TRBV9 and J usage is TRBJ1-5; D call uncertain. Trimming left V 0 bases short and J 6 bases short, with 13 bases between. The length of the CDR3 is 15 residues. Germline CDR1 reads SGDLS; CDR2 reads YYNGEE.

This chain's CDR3 is CATSREGGTGANVLTF. The CDR3 bases are TGTGCCACCAGCAGAGAGGGAGGGACTGGGGCCAACGTCCTGACTTTC. The rearrangement joins TRBV15 to TRBJ2-6; 7 bases line up with TRBD2. CDR1 is LNHNV and CDR2 is YYDKDF in the germline V gene (reference sequence). Trimming cost V 0 bases and J 2 bases; bases outside gene matches: 1. The CDR3 loop spans 16 amino acids.

The V and J genes are TRBV27 and TRBJ2-3, with D perhaps matching TRBD1 (5 bases). The germline CDR1 and CDR2 sequences are MNHEY and SMNVEV (reference sequence). This CDR3 region has 15 residues. Between the trimmed V and J ends, which lost 3 bases and 6 bases, there was a span of 16 bases. CDR3 loop: CASSFYFRQGDTQYF. In nucleotides, the CDR3 is TGTGCCAGCAGTTTCTACTTTAGGCAGGGTGATACGCAGTATTTT.

As for this clone: The sample has other DNA sequences that encode this CDR3 too. J is TRBJ1-2 and V is TRBV6-5; D remains unclear. The V end lost 2 bases, the J end lost 4 bases, and 8 bases lay between the germline ends. Germline V lookup: CDR1 MNHEY, CDR2 SVGAGI. The CDR3 has 13 residues. In DNA form, the CDR3 reads TGTGCCAGCAGTTACAGCGGCCTCTATGGCTACACCTTC. Translation gives CASSYSGLYGYTF.

The genes are TRBV28 and TRBJ1-5, with D tentatively TRBD1 (5 bases). CDR3 length: 15 residues. The germline V and J ends were trimmed by 8 bases and 2 bases, with 16 bases remaining between them. Germline assignment: CDR1 MDHEN and CDR2 SYDVKM. CDR3 DNA: TGTGCCAGCCTATTTGGCGGGGCAGGCAATCAGCCCCAGCATTTT. It specifies CASLFGGAGNQPQHF.

The rearrangement links TRBV27 to TRBJ1-6; the match to TRBD1 covers 7 bases. The CDR3 loop spans 18 amino acids. With V trimmed by 5 bases and J by 7 bases, 17 bases remained unmatched. Germline V gene sequence: CDR1 MNHEY, CDR2 SMNVEV (reference sequence). The CDR3 sequence: CASSKDNQNRGLNSPLHF. The CDR3 bases are TGTGCCAGCAGTAAAGACAACCAGAACAGGGGTTTGAATTCACCCCTCCACTTT.

The chain carries TRBV6-5 and TRBJ1-5, with TRBD1 matching over 7 bases. Per the germline V gene, CDR1 is MNHEY and CDR2 is SVGAGI. With V trimmed by 5 bases and J by 5 bases, 6 bases remained unmatched. The CDR3 has 14 amino acids. The CDR3 spells CASSRTGYHQPQHF. In nucleotides, the CDR3 is TGTGCCAGCAGTCGGACAGGTTACCATCAGCCCCAGCATTTT.

This chain uses TRBV6-6 with TRBJ1-5; D might be TRBD1 (6 bases). The V gene's germline CDR1 is MNHNY and CDR2 SVGAGI (reference sequence). This CDR3 has 13 amino acids. V lost 7 bases to trimming and J lost 8 bases, with 15 bases between them. The CDR3 reads CASNPQGLEPQHF. Here the CDR3 DNA reads TGTGCCAGCAATCCCCAGGGGTTGGAGCCCCAGCATTTT.

The chain employs TRBV28 and TRBJ1-2; 8 positions agree with TRBD1. V shed 1 base, J shed 7 bases, and the junction held 5 bases outside the gene matches. This CDR3 spans 14 amino acids. Germline V gene sequence: CDR1 MDHEN, CDR2 SYDVKM. The CDR3 nucleotides are TGTGCCAGCAGTTTATCGGGCAGGGGGCCTGGCTACACCTTC. Its protein is CASSLSGRGPGYTF.

The chain couples TRBV13 to TRBJ1-1; 9 positions agree with TRBD1. This CDR3 has 17 residues. Germline V CDR1 and CDR2: PRHDT, FYEKMQ (reference sequence). The V gene end was trimmed by 5 bases and the J gene end by 0 bases; junction bases not matched to a gene: 10. CDR3 loop: CASSHTGTGLMNTEAFF. The CDR3 DNA reads TGTGCCAGCAGCCATACCGGGACAGGGCTTATGAACACTGAAGCTTTCTTT. The full variable domain, in which reference TRBV13 and TRBJ1-1 provide the parts outside the CDR3, is AAGVIQSPRHLIKEKRETATLKCYPIPRHDTVYWYQQGPGQDPQFLISFYEKMQSDKGSIPDRFSAQQFSDYHSELNMSSLELGDSALYFCASSHTGTGLMNTEAFFGQGTRLTVV.

This rearrangement joins TRBV28 to TRBJ2-3; 9 bases fit TRBD2. CDR3 length: 16 amino acids. Germline values: CDR1 MDHEN, CDR2 SYDVKM. V shed 6 bases, J shed 0 bases, and the junction held 7 bases outside the gene matches. CDR3 sequence: CASSWTSATSTDTQYF. Here the CDR3 DNA reads TGTGCCAGCAGCTGGACTAGCGCGACTAGCACAGATACGCAGTATTTT.

The chain uses TRBV5-1 and TRBJ2-7; 8 bases match TRBD2. Germline V gene lookup returns CDR1 SGHRS and CDR2 YFSETQ. The CDR3 has 15 residues. After removal of 0 bases from V and 5 bases from J, the junction contained 7 bases not matched to a gene. Written as DNA, the CDR3 is TGCGCCAGCAGCTTGGTCGTTAGCGGGGCCCACGAGCAGTACTTC. Amino acids: CASSLVVSGAHEQYF.

The chain is built from TRBV5-6 and TRBJ1-3; D gene uncertain. This CDR3 is 14 amino acids long. Germline values: CDR1 SGHDT, CDR2 YYEEEE. V lost 0 bases and J lost 4, with 8 bases in between. CDR3 loop: CASSLVSHGNTIYF. The CDR3 region has the DNA TGTGCCAGCAGCTTGGTCTCACACGGAAACACCATATATTTT.

The J gene is TRBJ2-7, the V gene TRBV5-6; possible D gene TRBD2, 7 bases. The ends were cut back, 2 bases at V and 0 bases at J, with 12 bases in the middle. Per germline, CDR1 SGHDT and CDR2 YYEEEE. This CDR3 spans 15 amino acids. CDR3 residues: CASSFRGGPSYEQYF. CDR3 sequence (DNA): TGTGCCAGCAGCTTTCGCGGGGGCCCCTCCTACGAGCAGTACTTC. The full variable domain, in which reference TRBV5-6 and TRBJ2-7 provide the parts outside the CDR3, is DAGVTQSPTHLIKTRGQQVTLRCSPKSGHDTVSWYQQALGQGPQFIFQYYEEEERQRGNFPDRFSGHQFPNYSSELNVNALLLGDSALYLCASSFRGGPSYEQYFGPGTRLTVT.

The CDR3 bases are TGTGCCAGTAGTATTTCGGTGAACAACTATGGCTACACCTTC. It encodes CASSISVNNYGYTF. The chain couples TRBV19 to TRBJ1-2; D call uncertain. Trimming stripped 3 bases from V and 2 bases from J, with 10 bases between. This CDR3 contains 14 residues. The germline gives CDR1 LNHDA, CDR2 SQIVND (reference sequence).

The chain links TRBV6-5 to TRBJ2-2; D is ambiguous. Per the germline V gene, CDR1 is MNHEY and CDR2 is SVGAGI. The CDR3 spans 14 residues. V was trimmed by 7 bases and J by 3 bases, leaving 12 bases between them. The CDR3, as DNA: TGTGCCAGCACCCCCGACTTTTACACCGGGGAGCTGTTTTTT. It codes for CASTPDFYTGELFF.

The chain recombines TRBV6-5 with TRBJ2-7, with a tentative D call TRBD1 (5 bases). V was pared by 5 bases and J by 5 bases, with 13 bases between. The CDR3 loop spans 13 amino acids. The germline V gene encodes CDR1 MNHEY and CDR2 SVGAGI. CDR3 protein: CASSNFPTDEQYF. The CDR3 DNA follows: TGTGCCAGCAGTAACTTCCCGACAGACGAGCAGTACTTC.

J is TRBJ1-1 and V is TRBV11-2; no definite D call. V was pared by 1 base and J by 4 bases, with 10 bases between. Looked up from germline, CDR1 is SGHAT and CDR2 is FQNNGV. This CDR3 has 14 residues. CDR3 sequence (DNA): TGTGCCAGCAGCTTAGGGTATTCGAGCACTGAAGCTTTCTTT. It specifies CASSLGYSSTEAFF.

The J gene is TRBJ1-2, the V gene TRBV5-1, with 8 positions matching TRBD1. CDR1 and CDR2 from the germline V gene are SGHRS and YFSETQ. The length of the CDR3 is 17 residues. The ends lost 3 bases at V and 4 bases at J; junction bases unmatched: 14. The chain's CDR3 is CASSWSQGGGRLYGYTF. The CDR3 nucleotides read TGCGCCAGCAGCTGGTCACAGGGGGGGGGTCGGCTCTATGGCTACACCTTC.

The gene calls are TRBV15 and TRBJ1-2, with D perhaps TRBD1 (6 bases). The V gene's germline CDR1 is LNHNV and CDR2 YYDKDF (reference sequence). The V end lost 0 bases, the J end lost 4 bases, and 15 bases lay between the germline ends. This CDR3 contains 16 residues. The CDR3 loop is CATSRDRTASSYGYTF. For the CDR3, the DNA is TGTGCCACCAGCAGAGATAGGACAGCTTCTTCCTATGGCTACACCTTC.

The chain carries TRBV15 and TRBJ1-1; possible D gene TRBD1, 5 bases. This CDR3 has 15 amino acids. Germline loops: CDR1 LNHNV, CDR2 YYDKDF (reference sequence). Trimming cost V 0 bases and J 3 bases, with 11 bases left between them. The CDR3 loop is CATSRDHGGDTEAFF. DNA of the CDR3: TGTGCCACCAGCAGAGATCACGGGGGGGACACTGAAGCTTTCTTT.

The CDR3 here is CASSLGGQPQHF. DNA of the CDR3: TGTGCCAGTAGCCTAGGGGGTCAGCCCCAGCATTTT. The chain links TRBV19 to TRBJ1-5, with a tentative D call TRBD1 (6 bases). CDR1 is LNHDA, CDR2 SQIVND, per germline (reference sequence). V lost 6 bases and J 6 bases, leaving 9 bases between the germline ends. The CDR3 consists of 12 residues.